In its sample, the clone carrying this TCR beta chain was seen a few times. These data come from a study of lymphopenia after photon versus proton radiotherapy. Only in-frame clones appear in the TCRdb table, and some are missing; sequencing was by immunoSEQ multiplex PCR. The data contain approximately 53,000 clones, 92% of them singletons. The germline gives CDR1 SGHRS, CDR2 YFSETQ. V was trimmed by 0 bases and J by 0 bases, leaving 4 bases between them. This CDR3 region has 14 residues. This TCR derives from a woman aged 40 to 50 with cholangiocarcinoma. The starting material was peripheral blood, obtained from a patient treated with photon-based radiotherapy. This chain connects TRBV5-1 to TRBJ2-1; D gene ambiguous. DNA for the CDR3: TGCGCCAGCAGCTTGGAACACTCCTACAATGAGCAGTTCTTC. This translates into CASSLEHSYNEQFF.